One sample yielded the 11 T cell receptor beta chains listed below, sequenced in a study of T cell responses to AZD1222 COVID-19 vaccine. Using immunoSEQ multiplex PCR, the repertoire was profiled, and TCRdb retains in-frame clones only, with some absent. The sample carries fewer than 200,000 clones, around 94% recorded once. The sequences come from peripheral blood, collected 28 days after the second dose of the MenACWY control vaccine. Receptors were obtained from an adult who received the MenACWY meningococcal vaccine as a control.

The chain is built from TRBV10-1 and TRBJ2-7, with no clear D. The CDR3 totals 12 residues. Trimming pared 2 bases from V and 4 bases from J, leaving 6 bases between. Looked up from germline, CDR1 is WNHNN and CDR2 is SYGVQD (reference sequence). The chain's CDR3 is CASSETDYEQYF. The CDR3 nucleotides are TGCGCCAGCAGTGAGACGGATTACGAGCAGTACTTC.

This chain connects TRBV27 to TRBJ1-1; D not certain. Germline CDR1 reads MNHEY; CDR2 reads SMNVEV (reference sequence). The CDR3 spans 13 residues. Trimming shortened V by 3 bases and J by 4 bases, and 9 bases separated the two germline ends. The CDR3 sequence is CASSFRVATEAFF. Written as DNA, the CDR3 is TGTGCCAGCAGTTTTAGGGTAGCCACTGAAGCTTTCTTT.

The chain is built from TRBV18 and TRBJ1-5; D may be TRBD1 (5 bases). CDR1 KGHSH and CDR2 LQKENI come from the germline V gene. Between the trimmed V and J ends, which lost 3 bases and 9 bases, there was a span of 12 bases. The CDR3 totals 13 residues. As DNA, the CDR3 is TGTGCCAGCTCACCTCCCGGGACTGGGCCCCAGCATTTT. Amino acids: CASSPPGTGPQHF.

The chain couples TRBV19 to TRBJ2-3; maybe TRBD2 (5 bases). V gave up 6 bases and J gave up 6 bases, with 13 bases separating them. The CDR3 sequence is 13 residues long. Germline-derived CDR1 and CDR2 are LNHDA and SQIVND (reference sequence). CDR3 bases: TGTGCCAGTAGATGGGAGACAAGGGATACGCAGTATTTT. Encoded protein: CASRWETRDTQYF.

The chain links TRBV9 to TRBJ1-1; possible D gene TRBD1, 6 bases. Germline V gene lookup returns CDR1 SGDLS and CDR2 YYNGEE. V lost 4 bases and J lost 7, with 14 bases in between. The CDR3 has 13 amino acids. The CDR3: CASSFSGAGEAFF. CDR3 in DNA: TGTGCCAGCAGCTTTTCAGGGGCCGGTGAAGCTTTCTTT.

This chain joins TRBV30 and TRBJ1-1; TRBD1 agrees at 8 bases. V gave up 0 bases and J gave up 1 base; unmatched junction bases: 10. The CDR3 is made up of 17 amino acids. CDR1 and CDR2 (germline): GTSNPN, SVGIG (reference sequence). The CDR3 coding sequence is TGTGCCTGGAGTGTGAGGCAGGGGGCCGGGGAGAACACTGAAGCTTTCTTT. It is translated as CAWSVRQGAGENTEAFF.

The CDR3 DNA is TGTGCCACCAGCAGAGAGATCTGGGGGGGAAGTGGCACCGGGGAGCTGTTTTTT. It is translated as CATSREIWGGSGTGELFF. The chain uses TRBV15 and TRBJ2-2; 7 nucleotides match TRBD2. The CDR3 consists of 18 residues. Germline CDR1 and CDR2: LNHNV and YYDKDF (reference sequence). Trimming took 0 bases from V and 4 from J; bases not matched to a gene: 11.

This chain connects TRBV5-1 to TRBJ1-4; D may be TRBD1 (5 bases). This CDR3 spans 15 amino acids. Trimming left V 0 bases short and J 2 bases short, with 8 bases between. Germline assignment: CDR1 SGHRS and CDR2 YFSETQ. The CDR3 nucleotides are TGCGCCAGCAGCTTGGAGGGGAGGACTAATGAAAAACTGTTTTTT. Translation gives CASSLEGRTNEKLFF. Based on the CDR3 plus reference TRBV5-1 and TRBJ1-4, the full variable domain is KAGVTQTPRYLIKTRGQQVTLSCSPISGHRSVSWYQQTPGQGLQFLFEYFSETQRNKGNFPGRFSGRQFSNSRSEMNVSTLELGDSALYLCASSLEGRTNEKLFFGSGTQLSVL.

The chain recombines TRBV5-5 with TRBJ2-3; D is possibly TRBD2 (5 bases). The CDR3 runs to 16 residues. CDR1 and CDR2 (germline): SGHKS, YYEKEE (reference sequence). V gave up 1 base and J gave up 0 bases, with 12 bases separating them. The CDR3 loop is CASSLSLATSTDTQYF. As DNA, the CDR3 is TGTGCCAGCAGCTTGAGTCTAGCAACTAGCACAGATACGCAGTATTTT.

The V call is TRBV19, the J call TRBJ1-1; 7 nucleotides align to TRBD1. The CDR3 has 18 amino acids. Germline-derived CDR1 and CDR2 are LNHDA and SQIVND (reference sequence). With 3 bases clipped from V and 0 bases from J, the junction kept 13 bases outside the gene matches. The CDR3 nucleotides read TGTGCCAGTAGTATGGGCCCGGGACAGCTTATTCTGAACACTGAAGCTTTCTTT. This gives the protein CASSMGPGQLILNTEAFF.

This clone was detected many times. The chain is built from TRBV4-1 and TRBJ1-3; 10 bases line up with TRBD1. Germline V gene sequence: CDR1 MGHRA, CDR2 YSYEKL. The CDR3 length is 18 residues. The V segment lost 4 bases and the J segment 0 bases; nucleotides outside the gene matches: 9. The CDR3 sequence is CASSPLGQGLSSGNTIYF. The CDR3 DNA is TGCGCCAGCAGCCCCTTGGGACAGGGGTTAAGCTCTGGAAACACCATATATTTT.